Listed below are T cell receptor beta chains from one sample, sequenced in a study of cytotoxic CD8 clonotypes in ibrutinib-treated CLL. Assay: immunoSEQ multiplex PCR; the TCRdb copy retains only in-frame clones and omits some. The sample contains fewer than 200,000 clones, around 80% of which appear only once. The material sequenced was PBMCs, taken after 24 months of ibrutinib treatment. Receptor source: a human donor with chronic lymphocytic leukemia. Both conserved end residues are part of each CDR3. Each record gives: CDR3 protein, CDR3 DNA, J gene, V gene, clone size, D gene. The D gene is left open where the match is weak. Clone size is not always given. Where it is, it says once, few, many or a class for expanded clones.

cdr3_aa: CASSFEGAHGEKLFF; cdr3_nt: TGTGCCAGCAGCTTCGAGGGGGCCCATGGTGAAAAACTGTTTTTT; j_call: TRBJ1-4; v_call: TRBV7-3; clone_size: -; d_call: TRBD1
cdr3_aa: CASSRIPAQAGSPGNQPQHF; cdr3_nt: TGCGCCAGCAGCCGAATTCCGGCACAGGCAGGTTCTCCCGGCAATCAGCCCCAGCATTTT; j_call: TRBJ1-5; v_call: TRBV4-1; clone_size: -; d_call: -
cdr3_aa: CASSYSGSPSYNEQFF; cdr3_nt: TGTGCCAGCAGTTACTCGGGCTCCCCCTCCTACAATGAGCAGTTCTTC; j_call: TRBJ2-1; v_call: TRBV6-5; clone_size: -; d_call: -
cdr3_aa: CASSVGIAKNIQYF; cdr3_nt: TGTGCCAGCAGCGTAGGGATAGCCAAAAACATTCAGTACTTC; j_call: TRBJ2-4; v_call: TRBV9; clone_size: -; d_call: -
cdr3_aa: CASSVVTTFYGYTF; cdr3_nt: TGTGCCAGCAGCGTAGTTACCACTTTCTATGGCTACACCTTC; j_call: TRBJ1-2; v_call: TRBV9; clone_size: -; d_call: -
cdr3_aa: CASSPLPQEPDTQYF; cdr3_nt: TGTGCCAGCAGCCCCCTCCCCCAAGAACCAGATACGCAGTATTTT; j_call: TRBJ2-3; v_call: TRBV4-2; clone_size: -; d_call: -
cdr3_aa: CASSEGAGKETQYF; cdr3_nt: TGTGCCAGCAGTGAAGGGGCAGGGAAAGAGACCCAGTACTTC; j_call: TRBJ2-5; v_call: TRBV25-1; clone_size: -; d_call: -
cdr3_aa: CASSVGTNGYNEQFF; cdr3_nt: TGTGCCAGCAGCGTCGGGACTAATGGCTACAATGAGCAGTTCTTC; j_call: TRBJ2-1; v_call: TRBV7-8; clone_size: -; d_call: TRBD2
cdr3_aa: CASSLDWTSDNEQFF; cdr3_nt: TGCGCCAGCAGCTTAGATTGGACTAGCGACAATGAGCAGTTCTTC; j_call: TRBJ2-1; v_call: TRBV5-1; clone_size: -; d_call: TRBD2
cdr3_aa: CASREGGFNYGYTF; cdr3_nt: TGTGCCAGCAGAGAAGGGGGATTCAACTATGGCTACACCTTC; j_call: TRBJ1-2; v_call: TRBV6-6; clone_size: -; d_call: -
cdr3_aa: CAWSRTMGPQHF; cdr3_nt: TGTGCCTGGAGTCGAACGATGGGGCCCCAGCATTTT; j_call: TRBJ1-5; v_call: TRBV30; clone_size: medium-sized; d_call: -
cdr3_aa: CASSTDRSNTGELFF; cdr3_nt: TGCGCCAGCAGCACGGACAGATCGAACACCGGGGAGCTGTTTTTT; j_call: TRBJ2-2; v_call: TRBV5-1; clone_size: -; d_call: -
cdr3_aa: CASISGSSGTYEQYF; cdr3_nt: TGTGCCAGCATCAGCGGCTCTAGTGGAACCTACGAGCAGTACTTC; j_call: TRBJ2-7; v_call: TRBV6-5; clone_size: -; d_call: -
cdr3_aa: CASSQRSGSPYNEQFF; cdr3_nt: TGTGCCAGCAGCCAGAGGTCCGGGAGCCCCTACAATGAGCAGTTCTTC; j_call: TRBJ2-1; v_call: TRBV11-2; clone_size: -; d_call: -
cdr3_aa: CASSLDGLSSYEQYF; cdr3_nt: TGTGCCAGCAGCTTAGACGGGCTTTCCTCCTACGAGCAGTACTTC; j_call: TRBJ2-7; v_call: TRBV7-9; clone_size: -; d_call: -
cdr3_aa: CASSQDHRQGENTIYF; cdr3_nt: TGTGCCAGCAGCCAAGATCATCGGCAGGGGGAAAACACCATATATTTT; j_call: TRBJ1-3; v_call: TRBV4-2; clone_size: -; d_call: TRBD1
cdr3_aa: CASSLGQGRWSTEAFF; cdr3_nt: TGCGCCAGCAGCTTAGGACAGGGGAGATGGAGCACTGAAGCTTTCTTT; j_call: TRBJ1-1; v_call: TRBV5-1; clone_size: -; d_call: TRBD1
cdr3_aa: CASSPPDGTLEAFF; cdr3_nt: TGTGCCAGCAGCCCCCCGGACGGAACCTTGGAAGCTTTCTTT; j_call: TRBJ1-1; v_call: TRBV6-5; clone_size: few; d_call: -